Following are 10 T cell receptor beta chains from one sample sequenced in a study of tumor-infiltrating lymphocytes in localized non-small cell lung cancer. Repertoires were generated with immunoSEQ multiplex PCR, while TCRdb's copy carries only in-frame clones and drops some. Of some 30,000 clones listed, 75% to 90% are singletons. Sequenced input: lung tumor tissue. These receptors were obtained from a human donor with non-small cell lung cancer.

The chain combines TRBV15 with TRBJ1-5; D may be TRBD1 (5 bases). Trimming cost V 4 bases and J 6 bases, with 16 bases left between them. Per germline, CDR1 LNHNV and CDR2 YYDKDF (reference sequence). The CDR3 is made up of 15 amino acids. This chain's CDR3 is CATSTWVQGSQPQHF. The CDR3 bases are TGTGCCACCAGCACCTGGGTGCAGGGTAGTCAGCCCCAGCATTTT.

The chain recombines TRBV4-3 with TRBJ1-6; a weak D match, TRBD1 (5 bases). The length of the CDR3 is 16 residues. Trimming cost V 4 bases and J 6 bases, with 16 bases left between them. Germline V gene lookup returns CDR1 LGHNA and CDR2 YSLEER. As DNA, the CDR3 is TGCGCCAGCAGCCCGCGAAACTCCGGGGCTAATTCACCCCTCCACTTT. It yields the protein CASSPRNSGANSPLHF.

The J gene is TRBJ2-6, the V gene TRBV7-2; the D is unclear. This CDR3 spans 15 amino acids. CDR1 and CDR2 (germline): SGHTA, FQGNSA. V was cut by 6 bases and J by 4 bases, with 13 bases left in between. CDR3 bases: TGTGCCAGCAGTTCCCAGGTTTCAGGGGCCAACGTCCTGACTTTC. It encodes CASSSQVSGANVLTF.

The chain combines TRBV30 with TRBJ2-5, with 7 nucleotides matching TRBD1. Trimming at V came to 0 bases and at J to 5 bases, leaving 9 bases not matched to a gene. This CDR3 region has 15 residues. CDR1 and CDR2 (germline): GTSNPN, SVGIG (reference sequence). The CDR3 nucleotides read TGTGCCTGGAGTGTCCCAGGGACAGTCTTCGAGACCCAGTACTTC. It is translated as CAWSVPGTVFETQYF.

The chain combines TRBV5-1 with TRBJ1-2; 11 bases line up with TRBD1. The CDR3 is 16 amino acids. The ends lost 4 bases at V and 8 bases at J; junction bases unmatched: 13. Looked up from germline, CDR1 is SGHRS and CDR2 is YFSETQ. CDR3 loop: CASSRDPGQGAAGYTF. CDR3 bases: TGCGCCAGCAGCCGCGATCCCGGACAGGGGGCGGCGGGCTACACCTTC.

This chain links TRBV29-1 with TRBJ1-5; TRBD1 matches at 8 bases. The J segment lost 1 base and the V segment lost 5 bases, leaving 10 bases of the junction unmatched. The CDR3 totals 16 residues. CDR1 and CDR2 from the germline V gene are SQVTM and ANQGSEA. CDR3 amino acids: CSVRTGLHGSNQPQHF. CDR3 sequence (DNA): TGCAGCGTTCGGACAGGGCTCCACGGCAGCAATCAGCCCCAGCATTTT. The full variable domain, in which reference TRBV29-1 and TRBJ1-5 provide the parts outside the CDR3, is SAVISQKPSRDICQRGTSLTIQCQVDSQVTMMFWYRQQPGQSLTLIATANQGSEATYESGFVIDKFPISRPNLTFSTLTVSNMSPEDSSIYLCSVRTGLHGSNQPQHFGDGTRLSIL.

The chain joins TRBV25-1 to TRBJ1-4, with 10 bases aligning to TRBD1. Germline CDR1 MGHDK, CDR2 SYGVNS. The J segment lost 7 bases and the V segment lost 4 bases, leaving 9 bases of the junction unmatched. The CDR3 is made up of 16 amino acids. The CDR3 loop reads CASSGGTGAGVEKLFF. For the CDR3, the DNA is TGTGCCAGCAGTGGAGGGACAGGGGCTGGGGTTGAAAAACTGTTTTTT.

V and J are TRBV5-1 and TRBJ1-5; 7 positions agree with TRBD1. Germline loops: CDR1 SGHRS, CDR2 YFSETQ. The CDR3 is 13 residues long. J lost 7 bases, V lost 0 bases, and 1 base had no gene match. The CDR3 reads CASSLGQGQPQHF. In nucleotides, the CDR3 is TGCGCCAGCAGCTTGGGACAGGGCCAGCCCCAGCATTTT. Based on the CDR3 plus reference TRBV5-1 and TRBJ1-5, the full variable domain is KAGVTQTPRYLIKTRGQQVTLSCSPISGHRSVSWYQQTPGQGLQFLFEYFSETQRNKGNFPGRFSGRQFSNSRSEMNVSTLELGDSALYLCASSLGQGQPQHFGDGTRLSIL.

The V and J genes are TRBV4-3 and TRBJ2-3, with D unresolved. In germline, CDR1 is LGHNA, CDR2 YSLEER. This CDR3 is 16 amino acids long. V lost 3 bases, J lost 4 bases, and 17 bases lay in between. In DNA, the CDR3 is TGCGCCAGCAGCCACTCCTCACGGTACAGCGCAGATACGCAGTATTTT. Amino acids: CASSHSSRYSADTQYF.

In DNA form, the CDR3 reads TGTGCCAGCAAGGGACCCGGCGGCCGTGAATCCCAGCCCCAGCATTTT. Translating gives CASKGPGGRESQPQHF. The chain uses TRBV2 and TRBJ1-5; perhaps TRBD1 as D (5 bases). The CDR3 runs to 16 residues. Per germline, CDR1 SNHLY and CDR2 FYNNEI. The V end was cut by 7 bases, the J end by 7 bases, with 23 bases between.